One sample yielded the 2 T cell receptor beta chains listed below, sequenced in a study of blood T cell repertoires in COVID-19. Assay: immunoSEQ multiplex PCR; the TCRdb copy retains only in-frame clones and omits some. The sample consists of under 200,000 clones, 84% of them appearing once. The source material was PBMCs or T cells enriched from blood (not recorded which). These receptors came from a woman under 40 who had been exposed to COVID-19.

This chain joins TRBV5-8 and TRBJ1-2; no firm D call. CDR3 length equals 15 residues. The V end was cut by 3 bases, the J end by 5 bases, with 17 bases between. Germline-derived CDR1 and CDR2 are SGHTS and YDEGEE. As DNA, the CDR3 is TGTGCCAGCAGCTCGCCCGGTCGCTTAAATTATGGCTACACCTTC. Translating gives CASSSPGRLNYGYTF. Full variable domain (rest looked up from reference TRBV5-8 and TRBJ1-2): EAGVTQSPTHLIKTRGQQATLRCSPISGHTSVYWYQQALGLGLQFLLWYDEGEERNRGNFPPRFSGRQFPNYSSELNVNALELEDSALYLCASSSPGRLNYGYTFGSGTRLTVV.

A word on this clone: In the same sample, other DNA sequences code for this CDR3. The J gene is TRBJ2-5, the V gene TRBV18; 9 nucleotides align to TRBD1. Looked up from germline, CDR1 is KGHSH and CDR2 is LQKENI. The CDR3 runs 13 residues. V lost 3 bases to trimming and J lost 5 bases; unmatched junction nucleotides: 1. The DNA for the CDR3 is TGTGCCAGCTCACCGGGACAGGGTGAGACCCAGTACTTC. It is translated as CASSPGQGETQYF.